The clone carrying this TCR beta chain was detected many times. A far larger clone is only one base removed, so a read error is likely. Other DNA sequences in the same sample also yield this CDR3. Trimming left V 4 bases short and J 11 bases short, with 15 bases between. CDR3 length: 13 amino acids. From germline, CDR1 is SGHDN and CDR2 FVKESK. This sample was taken from a study of cytomegalovirus exposure and HLA in healthy donors. Researchers ran the PCR with 60 Vbeta and 13 Jbeta primers. The assay was immunoSEQ multiplex PCR, and TCRdb's table has in-frame clones only and misses some. The sample includes fewer than 70,000 clones, about 73% of them seen just once.

V and J are TRBV14 and TRBJ2-1; D is possibly TRBD2 (6 bases). The sample comprised PBMCs. This clonotype originated in a woman aged 55 to 70 in good health and CMV-seropositive. The CDR3 is CASSLGPAGQQFF. The CDR3 bases are TGTGCCAGCAGCCTCGGACCTGCGGGGCAGCAGTTCTTC.